One T cell receptor beta chain is described in this entry. The data are from a study of blood T cell repertoires in COVID-19. Study background: Samples of COVID-19 (acute and convalescent) were obtained from the United States, Italy and Spain. Sources were T cells, B-cell-depleted T cells, or PBMCs; the material itself was cDNA or gDNA.

CDR1 and CDR2 from the germline V gene are SGHTA and FQGNSA. This CDR3 spans 15 amino acids. The junction had 3 bases not matched to a gene; V was cut back by 3 bases and J by 7 bases. As processed by the authors: Nucleated cell number was recorded as an estimate derived from reference gene primer amplification. The table came from immunoSEQ multiplex PCR; TCRdb's copy has only in-frame clones and leaves some out. V, J and clone size reflect that table, while D and trimming were determined from the DNA. The data hold about 370,000 clones, with roughly 90% observed a single time. The chain uses TRBV7-2 and TRBJ1-6; TRBD1 matches 10 bases. Sequencing used peripheral blood. This TCR derives from a young man with active or convalescent COVID-19. This CDR3 is CASSLDRGENSPLHF. In nucleotides, the CDR3 is TGTGCCAGCAGCTTGGACAGGGGGGAGAATTCACCCCTCCACTTT.